The 7 T cell receptor beta chains below all came from one sample that was sequenced in a study of blood T cell repertoires in COVID-19. The data were produced by immunoSEQ multiplex PCR, yet TCRdb's version contains in-frame clones alone and is incomplete. The sample records 85,000 to 120,000 clones, about 72% being singletons. The sequenced sample consisted of peripheral blood. These receptors all come from a man aged 55 to 70 with active or convalescent COVID-19.

This sequence joins TRBV19 and TRBJ2-2; 11 nucleotides align to TRBD2. V lost 7 bases and J lost 7; bases outside the gene matches: 8. The CDR3 length is 15 residues. Germline V gives CDR1 LNHDA, CDR2 SQIVND (reference sequence). CDR3 coding DNA: TGTGCCAGTAAACTAGCGGGAGTGGGTGGCGGGGAGCTGTTTTTT. It translates to CASKLAGVGGGELFF.

The chain joins TRBV6-6 to TRBJ2-4; D is possibly TRBD1 (6 bases). This CDR3 comprises 19 residues. Trimming removed 5 bases from V and 5 bases from J, with 28 bases in between. Germline CDR1 reads MNHNY; CDR2 reads SVGAGI (reference sequence). CDR3 nucleotide sequence: TGTGCCAGCAGTCCCAAATCCACCACCGGGACATGGGGAGAAAACATTCAGTACTTC. This encodes CASSPKSTTGTWGENIQYF.

This clone was observed a few times. The rearrangement uses TRBV30 and TRBJ1-1; D unclear. The CDR3 spans 13 residues. V lost 8 bases to trimming and J lost 5 bases, with 18 bases between them. CDR1 GTSNPN and CDR2 SVGIG come from the germline V gene (reference sequence). The CDR3 region has the DNA TGTGCCCTTCAAGCGCACGTCACGACTGAAGCTTTCTTT. Translation: CALQAHVTTEAFF.

The genes are TRBV10-3 and TRBJ1-6, with D perhaps matching TRBD1 (5 bases). This CDR3 contains 14 residues. From germline, CDR1 is ENHRY and CDR2 SYGVKD. V lost 11 bases and J lost 9, with 20 bases in between. Written as DNA, the CDR3 is TGTGCCTCGAACTCGGGACTGAGGGGTTCACCCCTCCACTTT. Its translation: CASNSGLRGSPLHF.

The chain employs TRBV6-7 and TRBJ1-1; D gene uncertain. TRBV6-7 belongs to the ORF category, with a function that is uncertain. V dropped 2 bases and J dropped 7 bases, with 8 bases sitting between them. The CDR3 contains 12 residues. CDR3 nucleotides: TGTGCCAGCAGTTACGGCGGAATTGAAGCTTTCTTT. This sequence encodes CASSYGGIEAFF.

The V call is TRBV19, the J call TRBJ1-1, with 12 positions matching TRBD1. Germline CDR1 LNHDA, CDR2 SQIVND (reference sequence). This CDR3 has 17 amino acids. The J segment lost 0 bases and the V segment lost 5 bases, leaving 7 bases of the junction unmatched. CDR3 nucleotides: TGTGCCAGTAGTTATCGAGGGACAGGGGGCATGAACACTGAAGCTTTCTTT. Translation gives CASSYRGTGGMNTEAFF. The full variable domain, completed using reference TRBV19 and TRBJ1-1, is DGGITQSPKYLFRKEGQNVTLSCEQNLNHDAMYWYRQDPGQGLRLIYYSQIVNDFQKGDIAEGYSVSREKKESFPLTVTSAQKNPTAFYLCASSYRGTGGMNTEAFFGQGTRLTVV.

The J gene is TRBJ2-7, the V gene TRBV5-4, with 7 positions matching TRBD2. With V trimmed by 3 bases and J by 7 bases, 7 bases remained unmatched. The CDR3 totals 13 residues. CDR1 is SGHNT and CDR2 is YYREEE in the germline V gene (reference sequence). CDR3 in amino acids: CASSSDRGGEQYF. CDR3 DNA sequence: TGTGCCAGCAGCTCGGACCGGGGAGGGGAGCAGTACTTC.